The T cell receptor beta chain under discussion was sequenced for a study of blood T cell repertoires in COVID-19. Profiling relied on immunoSEQ multiplex PCR, and the TCRdb table lists in-frame clones only, not all of them. Of 50,000 or so clones listed, roughly 79% are singletons. The germline V gene has CDR1 LGHDT and CDR2 YNNKEL (reference sequence). The V gene end was trimmed by 0 bases and the J gene end by 5 bases; junction bases not matched to a gene: 7. The CDR3 extends over 17 amino acids. Sequencing was carried out using peripheral blood. The V call is TRBV3-1 (or the pseudogene TRBV3-2), the J call TRBJ2-3; TRBD2 matches 11 bases. The receptor's source is a woman aged 60-75 years with acute or convalescent COVID-19. Here the CDR3 reads CASSQDLLAGGGDTQYF. The CDR3 nucleotides read TGTGCCAGCAGCCAAGATCTGCTAGCGGGAGGAGGAGATACGCAGTATTTT.